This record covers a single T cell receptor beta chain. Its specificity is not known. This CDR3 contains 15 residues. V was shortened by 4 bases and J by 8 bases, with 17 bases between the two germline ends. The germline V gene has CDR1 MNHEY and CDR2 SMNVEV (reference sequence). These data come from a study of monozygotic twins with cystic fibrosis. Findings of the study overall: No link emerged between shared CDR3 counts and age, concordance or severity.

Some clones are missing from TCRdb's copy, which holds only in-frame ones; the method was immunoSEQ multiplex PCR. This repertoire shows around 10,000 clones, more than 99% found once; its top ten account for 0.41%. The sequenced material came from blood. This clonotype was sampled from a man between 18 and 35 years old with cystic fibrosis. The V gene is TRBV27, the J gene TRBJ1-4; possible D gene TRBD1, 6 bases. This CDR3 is CASSSHRVSEEKLFF. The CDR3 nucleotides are TGTGCCAGCAGTTCCCACAGGGTTAGTGAAGAAAAACTGTTTTTT.